The next 28 T cell receptor beta chains were all read from a single sample in a study of T cells in Graves' hyperthyroidism and ophthalmopathy. It was RNA transcripts that yielded the amplified TCR beta CDR3 regions. An initial round of RT-PCR targeting the TCR CDR3 relied on the HTBI primer set. TCRdb ran MiXCR on the multiplex PCR reads and lists one entry per CDR3 protein. This sample has about 620,000 distinct CDR3 sequences; roughly 17% occur once, and the top ten carry about 3.8%. Sequenced material: blood. The receptors were gathered from a woman aged 25 to 45 with Graves' hyperthyroidism.

The rearrangement joins TRBV19 to TRBJ2-4; no firm D call. The germline CDR1 and CDR2 sequences are LNHDA and SQIVND (reference sequence). V gave up 5 bases and J gave up 6 bases, with 8 bases separating them. CDR3 length: 12 amino acids. CDR3 sequence: CASSSDTNIQYF. CDR3 DNA sequence: TGTGCCAGTAGTTCCGACACAAACATTCAGTACTTC. Supplemented by reference TRBV19 and TRBJ2-4, the full variable domain reads DGGITQSPKYLFRKEGQNVTLSCEQNLNHDAMYWYRQDPGQGLRLIYYSQIVNDFQKGDIAEGYSVSREKKESFPLTVTSAQKNPTAFYLCASSSDTNIQYFGAGTRLSVL.

This clonotype was observed many times. The CDR3 DNA sequence: TGTGCCAGCAACCGGGACGGAGGATCTCTATTCAATCAGCCCCAGCATTTT. It is translated as CASNRDGGSLFNQPQHF. The chain combines TRBV2 with TRBJ1-5, with D possibly matching TRBD1 (5 bases). V was cut by 7 bases and J by 3 bases, with 22 bases left in between. There are 17 residues in the CDR3. Germline-derived CDR1 and CDR2 are SNHLY and FYNNEI.

The chain has TRBV20-1 and TRBJ2-1; 14 nucleotides align to TRBD2. The length of the CDR3 is 17 residues. CDR1 DFQATT and CDR2 SNEGSKA come from the germline V gene (reference sequence). V was pared by 2 bases and J by 1 base, with 4 bases of the junction left unmatched. For the CDR3, the DNA is TGCAGTGCTAGAAGGACTAGCGGGAGGTGGTCCTACAATGAGCAGTTCTTC. Translated: CSARRTSGRWSYNEQFF.

At least ten counts were recorded for this clonotype. The gene calls are TRBV12-3 or TRBV12-4 and TRBJ2-2; 7 bases match TRBD2. V lost 5 bases, J lost 7 bases, and 16 bases stayed unmatched. The CDR3 contains 17 residues. This CDR3 is CASSPTGTKEIRGELFF. The DNA of the CDR3 is TGTGCCAGCAGTCCCACCGGGACTAAGGAGATTCGCGGGGAGCTGTTTTTT.

This clonotype was observed a handful of times. This chain connects TRBV30 to TRBJ2-3; D is undetermined. CDR1 is GTSNPN and CDR2 is SVGIG in the germline V gene (reference sequence). The CDR3 spans 14 residues. V lost 4 bases to trimming and J lost 2 bases, with 13 bases between them. The CDR3 sequence: CAWKVARDTDTQYF. The CDR3 coding sequence is TGTGCCTGGAAAGTGGCTAGGGACACAGATACGCAGTATTTT.

About this clonotype itself: This sequence may be a read error, since a much larger clone differs from it by one base. J is TRBJ2-5 and V is TRBV6-2 or TRBV6-3, with D tentatively TRBD1 (5 bases). The CDR3 is made up of 13 amino acids. From germline, CDR1 is MNHEY and CDR2 SVGEGT. Trimming took 3 bases from V and 6 from J, leaving 11 bases between them. The CDR3 coding sequence is TGTGCCAGCAGTTATGCAGGGCAGAAGACCCAGTACTTC. Translation: CASSYAGQKTQYF.

This clonotype was seen ten or more times. The gene calls are TRBV28 and TRBJ2-6; D possibly corresponds to TRBD2 (5 bases). In germline, CDR1 is MDHEN, CDR2 SYDVKM. With 5 bases removed from V and 0 bases from J, the gap between germline ends came to 14 bases. This CDR3 spans 17 amino acids. CDR3 residues: CASSLLGIPSGANVLTF. CDR3 DNA: TGTGCCAGCAGTCTACTAGGGATTCCCTCTGGGGCCAACGTCCTGACTTTC.

This clonotype was counted once. The V gene is TRBV7-9, the J gene TRBJ2-1, with 14 bases lining up with TRBD2. CDR1 and CDR2 from the germline V gene are SEHNR and FQNEAQ (reference sequence). The CDR3 extends over 18 amino acids. V trimming: 1 base; J trimming: 8 bases; junction bases outside the gene matches: 10. In nucleotides, the CDR3 is TGTGCCAGCAGCTTAGGGGGACTAGCGGGAGAAATTTTGTATGAGCAGTTCTTC. Translating gives CASSLGGLAGEILYEQFF.

This clonotype was observed at least ten times. The chain has TRBV12-3 or TRBV12-4 and TRBJ1-1; unclear D gene. This CDR3 has 14 residues. Trimming shortened V by 1 base and J by 5 bases, and 11 bases separated the two germline ends. CDR3 loop: CASSLEFTFTEAFF. In DNA form, the CDR3 reads TGTGCCAGCAGTTTAGAGTTTACATTTACTGAAGCTTTCTTT.

The rearrangement joins TRBV9 to TRBJ2-3, with a weak D call TRBD2 (6 bases). Trimming left V 0 bases short and J 2 bases short, with 10 bases between. The CDR3 consists of 15 residues. Germline values: CDR1 SGDLS, CDR2 YYNGEE. CDR3 in amino acids: CASSVGTSTTDTQYF. The DNA for the CDR3 is TGTGCCAGCAGCGTAGGAACTAGCACCACAGATACGCAGTATTTT.

This clonotype has ten or more counts. V gene TRBV30 combines with J gene TRBJ2-3; 8 nucleotides match TRBD2. V lost 4 bases and J lost 3; bases outside the gene matches: 6. CDR1 is GTSNPN, CDR2 SVGIG, per germline (reference sequence). The CDR3 runs 14 residues. In DNA form, the CDR3 reads TGTGCCTGGATGGCCGGGAGGGTAACAGATACGCAGTATTTT. Amino acids: CAWMAGRVTDTQYF. The full variable domain, rest sourced from reference TRBV30 and TRBJ2-3, is SQTIHQWPATLVQPVGSPLSLECTVEGTSNPNLYWYRQAAGRGLQLLFYSVGIGQISSEVPQNLSASRPQDRQFILSSKKLLLSDSGFYLCAWMAGRVTDTQYFGPGTRLTVL.

This clonotype was recorded many times. The chain employs TRBV11-2 and TRBJ2-3, with a possible D match to TRBD2 (6 bases). CDR1 is SGHAT and CDR2 is FQNNGV in the germline V gene. V was cut by 1 base and J by 4 bases, with 15 bases left in between. The CDR3 is 16 residues long. In nucleotides, the CDR3 is TGTGCCAGCAGCTTAGTGCTCGGGAGAAAGCCAGATACGCAGTATTTT. Protein product: CASSLVLGRKPDTQYF.

Ten or more counts support this clonotype. The rearrangement joins TRBV7-9 to TRBJ2-1; D may be TRBD1 (6 bases). The CDR3 covers 15 residues. V lost 7 bases and J lost 9, with 22 bases in between. Germline-derived CDR1 and CDR2 are SEHNR and FQNEAQ (reference sequence). The CDR3 spells CASNRGDTGRGEQFF. The CDR3 DNA is TGTGCCAGCAACCGTGGGGATACAGGGCGAGGTGAGCAGTTCTTC.

This clonotype was detected ten times or more. The gene calls are TRBV11-2 and TRBJ2-1; D is unresolved. Trimming removed 1 base from V and 12 bases from J, with 10 bases in between. This CDR3 comprises 12 residues. CDR1 is SGHAT, CDR2 FQNNGV, per germline. DNA of the CDR3: TGTGCCAGCAGCTTAGGTGCTAGTAGGCAGTTCTTC. Its protein product is CASSLGASRQFF.

This clonotype was recorded at least ten times. The V gene is TRBV28, the J gene TRBJ2-1; the D gene is possibly TRBD2 (6 bases). CDR3 size: 16 residues. V was cut by 5 bases and J by 4 bases, with 18 bases left in between. From germline, CDR1 is MDHEN and CDR2 SYDVKM. CDR3 DNA sequence: TGTGCCAGCAGTGGGGGTTGGGGGAGGTTGTACAATGAGCAGTTCTTC. Translating gives CASSGGWGRLYNEQFF.

This clonotype has a count of ten or more. The chain couples TRBV11-2 to TRBJ2-1; D gene unclear. This CDR3 comprises 15 residues. Trimming pared 5 bases from V and 1 base from J, leaving 12 bases between. Germline values: CDR1 SGHAT, CDR2 FQNNGV. CDR3 DNA: TGTGCCAGCAGCCCTTTCAGGACGTCCTACAATGAGCAGTTCTTC. This translates into CASSPFRTSYNEQFF.

The chain's CDR3 is CARIRDGGYTF. The CDR3, as DNA: TGTGCCAGGATCCGGGACGGTGGCTACACCTTC. The chain is built from TRBV2 and TRBJ1-2; D possibly corresponds to TRBD1 (5 bases). The CDR3 loop spans 11 amino acids. Trimming took 9 bases from V and 7 from J, leaving 12 bases between them. In germline, CDR1 is SNHLY, CDR2 FYNNEI. Variable domain in full (rest from reference TRBV2 and TRBJ1-2): EPEVTQTPSHQVTQMGQEVILRCVPISNHLYFYWYRQILGQKVEFLVSFYNNEISEKSEIFDDQFSVERPDGSNFTLKIRSTKLEDSAMYFCARIRDGGYTFGSGTRLTVV.

J is TRBJ1-1 and V is TRBV9; tentative D call: TRBD1 (6 bases). V was cut by 5 bases and J by 4 bases, with 21 bases left in between. The CDR3 is made up of 16 amino acids. Germline loops: CDR1 SGDLS, CDR2 YYNGEE. Here the CDR3 reads CASRVQGLGRSTEAFF. The DNA for the CDR3 is TGTGCCAGCAGGGTACAGGGACTCGGCCGGAGCACTGAAGCTTTCTTT.

The table lists this clonotype with a few counts. V gene TRBV9 combines with J gene TRBJ2-7; no clear D gene. Trimming removed 0 bases at V and 0 bases at J, with 13 bases between. The CDR3 covers 16 residues. Germline V gives CDR1 SGDLS, CDR2 YYNGEE. For the CDR3, the DNA is TGTGCCAGCAGCGTAGCGGACCGCTCATACTCCTACGAGCAGTACTTC. Protein product: CASSVADRSYSYEQYF.

This clonotype was seen only a few times. V is TRBV3-2 and J is TRBJ2-1; the table's TRBD2 call for D was not verified on the DNA. TRBV3-2 constitutes a pseudogene. The length of the CDR3 is 20 residues. The CDR3 here is CASSQDPGTRRLRAYNEQFF. In DNA, the CDR3 is TGTGCCAGCAGCCAAGACCCCGGGACTAGAAGGTTAAGGGCCTACAATGAGCAGTTCTTC.

This clonotype was picked up many times. This chain connects TRBV30 to TRBJ1-5, with D tentatively TRBD1 (5 bases). The germline gives CDR1 GTSNPN, CDR2 SVGIG (reference sequence). V lost 5 bases to trimming and J lost 6 bases, with 14 bases between them. The CDR3 covers 13 residues. The DNA of the CDR3 is TGTGCCTGGGCAAAACGGGGCGTTCAGCCCCAGCATTTT. Translated: CAWAKRGVQPQHF.

This clonotype was recorded a few times. The chain uses TRBV2 and TRBJ1-2; TRBD1 aligns across 9 bases. Trimming removed 6 bases from V and 7 bases from J; junction bases left unmatched: 12. The CDR3 covers 15 residues. CDR1 and CDR2 (germline): SNHLY, FYNNEI. For the CDR3, the DNA is TGTGCCAGCAGGAAAGGTTGGGGACAGGGAGTTGGCTACACCTTC. Amino acid sequence: CASRKGWGQGVGYTF.

This clonotype was picked up many times. This chain joins TRBV11-2 and TRBJ2-1; 10 bases are shared with TRBD2. The CDR3 has 15 amino acids. The germline gives CDR1 SGHAT, CDR2 FQNNGV. V trimming: 4 bases; J trimming: 9 bases; junction bases outside the gene matches: 9. DNA of the CDR3: TGTGCCAGCAGCTCGCCGGGACTAGCGAATCGTGAGCAGTTCTTC. Protein sequence: CASSSPGLANREQFF.

This clonotype was seen many times. V usage is TRBV28 and J usage is TRBJ1-2, with D uncertain. The CDR3 runs to 14 residues. V was trimmed by 3 bases and J by 4 bases, leaving 12 bases between them. Germline CDR1 is MDHEN and CDR2 is SYDVKM. Here the CDR3 DNA reads TGTGCCAGCAGTTTCATTACCCCTTCCTATGGCTACACCTTC. It is translated as CASSFITPSYGYTF.

This clonotype was seen a few times. The V call is TRBV2, the J call TRBJ1-1; D not certain. The CDR3 spans 11 residues. Trimming took off 8 bases at V and 5 bases at J, with 9 bases between the two ends. The germline gives CDR1 SNHLY, CDR2 FYNNEI. The CDR3 is CASGSRTEAFF. The CDR3 DNA is TGTGCCAGCGGATCGAGGACTGAAGCTTTCTTT.

This clonotype was counted many times. CDR3 loop: CASSTLAGLYEQYF. The CDR3 DNA sequence: TGTGCCAGCAGTACCCTAGCGGGACTTTACGAGCAGTACTTC. V usage is TRBV6-2 or TRBV6-3 and J usage is TRBJ2-7; 9 positions match TRBD2. Losses at the gene ends were 5 bases for V and 4 bases for J; bases not matched to a gene: 6. The germline V gene encodes CDR1 MNHEY and CDR2 SVGEGT. The length of the CDR3 is 14 residues.

This clonotype was recorded many times. The chain carries TRBV28 and TRBJ2-7; no firm D call. CDR1 and CDR2 (germline): MDHEN, SYDVKM. Trimming cost V 5 bases and J 3 bases, with 20 bases left between them. CDR3 length equals 16 residues. CDR3 sequence reads: CASSLTARLGFYEQYF. For the CDR3, the DNA is TGTGCCAGCAGTCTGACCGCAAGATTGGGGTTCTACGAGCAGTACTTC.

This clonotype was observed a handful of times. This sequence joins TRBV11-3 and TRBJ2-5; no clear D. V dropped 6 bases and J dropped 5 bases, with 16 bases sitting between them. The CDR3 sequence is 14 residues long. Germline-derived CDR1 and CDR2 are SGHNT and YENEEA. CDR3 DNA sequence: TGTGCCAGCAGTCTCACTAACTGGGCGGAGACCCAGTACTTC. This encodes CASSLTNWAETQYF.